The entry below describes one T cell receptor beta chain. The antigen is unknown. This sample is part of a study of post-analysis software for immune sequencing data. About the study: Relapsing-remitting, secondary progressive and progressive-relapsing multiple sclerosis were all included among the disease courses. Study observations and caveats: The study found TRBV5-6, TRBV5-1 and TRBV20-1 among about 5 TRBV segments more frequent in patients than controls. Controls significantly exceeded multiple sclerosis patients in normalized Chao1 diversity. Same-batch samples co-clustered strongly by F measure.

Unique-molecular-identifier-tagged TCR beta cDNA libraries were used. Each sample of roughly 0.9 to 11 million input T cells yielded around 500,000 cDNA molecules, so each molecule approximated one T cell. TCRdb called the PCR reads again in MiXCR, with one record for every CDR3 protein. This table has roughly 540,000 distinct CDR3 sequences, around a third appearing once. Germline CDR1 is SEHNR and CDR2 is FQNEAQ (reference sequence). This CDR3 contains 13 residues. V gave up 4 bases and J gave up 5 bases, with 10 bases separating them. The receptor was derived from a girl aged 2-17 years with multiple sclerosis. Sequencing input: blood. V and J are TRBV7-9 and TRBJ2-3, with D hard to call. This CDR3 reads CASSSLPGDTQYF. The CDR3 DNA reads TGTGCCAGCAGCTCCCTCCCCGGAGATACGCAGTATTTT.